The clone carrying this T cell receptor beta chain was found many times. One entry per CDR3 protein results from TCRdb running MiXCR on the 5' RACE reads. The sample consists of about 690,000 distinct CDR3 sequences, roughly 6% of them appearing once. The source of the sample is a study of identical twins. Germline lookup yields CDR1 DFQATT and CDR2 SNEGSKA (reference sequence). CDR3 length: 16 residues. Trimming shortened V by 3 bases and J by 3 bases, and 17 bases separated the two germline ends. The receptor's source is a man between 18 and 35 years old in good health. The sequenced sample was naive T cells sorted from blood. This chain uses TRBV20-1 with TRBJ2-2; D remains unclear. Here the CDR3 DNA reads TGCAGTGCTAGGGATCTCCAGGCGGCGGACACCGGGGAGCTGTTTTTT. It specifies CSARDLQAADTGELFF.